A single sample is the source of the 8 T cell receptor beta chains below, sequenced in a study of early T cells in non-severe SARS-CoV-2 infection. TCRdb processed the 5' RACE reads anew with MiXCR; each CDR3 protein has one entry. The sample contains 70,000 to 90,000 distinct CDR3 sequences, about 11% of which appear only once. The sample was whole blood. The receptors originated from an adult who was a healthcare worker with PCR-confirmed SARS-CoV-2 infection or an uninfected control (not recorded which).

This clonotype was picked up many times. The rearrangement joins TRBV27 to TRBJ2-7; 12 bases align to TRBD1. Germline CDR1 MNHEY, CDR2 SMNVEV (reference sequence). J lost 7 bases, V lost 8 bases, and 9 bases had no gene match. This CDR3 is 14 amino acids long. The CDR3 bases are TGTGCCAGCGGTTACCGGGACAGGGGGCGAGAGCAGTACTTC. This sequence encodes CASGYRDRGREQYF.

The chain employs TRBV25-1 and TRBJ1-4; no clear D gene. V was shortened by 7 bases and J by 7 bases, with 13 bases between the two germline ends. CDR3 length: 13 amino acids. Germline CDR1 MGHDK, CDR2 SYGVNS. For the CDR3, the DNA is TGTGCCAGCACTGCGAGTATTGGTGAAAAACTGTTTTTT. Its translation is CASTASIGEKLFF.

This clonotype appeared a single time. The chain recombines TRBV25-1 with TRBJ2-7; D possibly corresponds to TRBD1 (6 bases). The CDR3 sequence is 16 residues long. The germline gives CDR1 MGHDK, CDR2 SYGVNS. V was pared by 0 bases and J by 1 base, with 13 bases between. The CDR3 loop reads CASSEYHRQGSYEQYF. As DNA, the CDR3 is TGTGCCAGCAGTGAATATCACCGGCAGGGGTCCTACGAGCAGTACTTC.

The rearrangement links TRBV5-1 to TRBJ1-5; D unclear. Trimming took off 3 bases at V and 6 bases at J, with 10 bases between the two ends. CDR3 length: 13 residues. CDR1 is SGHRS and CDR2 is YFSETQ in the germline V gene. CDR3 loop: CASSSSWGQPQHF. CDR3 nucleotides: TGCGCCAGCAGCTCCTCCTGGGGTCAGCCCCAGCATTTT.

There are many counts of this clonotype. This chain links TRBV10-2 with TRBJ2-2; 9 nucleotides match TRBD1. This CDR3 has 15 residues. The ends lost 8 bases at V and 6 bases at J; junction bases unmatched: 10. The V gene's germline CDR1 is WSHSY and CDR2 SAAADI. The CDR3 sequence is CASFTGTGNSGELFF. The CDR3 region has the DNA TGCGCCAGCTTTACCGGGACAGGGAATTCCGGGGAGCTGTTTTTT.

This clonotype was seen many times. This sequence joins TRBV6-5 and TRBJ2-7; 10 nucleotides align to TRBD2. V lost 5 bases and J lost 4; bases outside the gene matches: 11. The germline gives CDR1 MNHEY, CDR2 SVGAGI. CDR3 length: 16 amino acids. The CDR3 spells CASSTKRSGGSYEQYF. CDR3 coding DNA: TGTGCCAGCAGTACTAAACGTAGCGGGGGGTCGTACGAGCAGTACTTC.

The sample holds many counts of this clonotype. The V gene is TRBV29-1, the J gene TRBJ2-3; unclear D gene. Germline V gene lookup returns CDR1 SQVTM and CDR2 ANQGSEA. V was cut by 7 bases and J by 8 bases, with 16 bases left in between. The CDR3 covers 12 residues. CDR3 amino acids: CSARERISTQYF. The CDR3, as DNA: TGCAGCGCTAGAGAACGAATCAGTACGCAGTATTTT.

This clonotype was seen at least ten times. This chain uses TRBV7-2 with TRBJ2-3, with D possibly TRBD2 on 6 matching bases. V was trimmed by 5 bases and J by 1 base, leaving 10 bases between them. CDR3 length: 14 residues. Per germline, CDR1 SGHTA and CDR2 FQGNSA. The CDR3 nucleotides are TGTGCCAGCAGCGGGGACTGGCGCACAGATACGCAGTATTTT. Amino acids: CASSGDWRTDTQYF.